A selection of T cell receptor beta chains follows, all from one sample in a study of blood T cell repertoires in COVID-19. The assay was immunoSEQ multiplex PCR, and TCRdb's table has in-frame clones only and misses some. The sample lists roughly 150,000 clones, 70% to 80% seen once, with around 17% in the top ten. Sample: PBMCs or T cells enriched from blood (not recorded which). The receptors derive from a woman in her 70s in a cohort exposed to, infected with or recovered from COVID-19 (not recorded which). The CDR3 runs from the conserved cysteine through the conserved F or W.

V: TRBV7-2
J: TRBJ2-7
CDR3: CASSFGGRLSYEQYF

V: TRBV28
J: TRBJ1-1
CDR3: CASSLTRGWAFF

V: TRBV10-3
J: TRBJ2-1
CDR3: CAIRGTSGSPNEQFF

V: TRBV19
J: TRBJ2-7
CDR3: CASSMSSGSFYEQYF

V: TRBV19
J: TRBJ2-5
CDR3: CASSVVNQGRKTQYF

V: TRBV4-2
J: TRBJ1-5
CDR3: CASSRYIQGNQPQHF

V: TRBV12-3/TRBV12-4
J: TRBJ1-1
CDR3: CASSRGLNTEAFF

V: TRBV19
J: TRBJ2-5
CDR3: CASSIHLAGGKETQYF

V: TRBV4-2
J: TRBJ2-1
CDR3: CASSQDWAGGNNEQFF

V: TRBV6-5
J: TRBJ1-5
CDR3: CASSFTPSSNQPQHF

V: TRBV19
J: TRBJ2-5
CDR3: CASSIGTTFGETQYF

V: TRBV12-3/TRBV12-4
J: TRBJ2-4
CDR3: CASSLTGNIQYF

V: TRBV5-1
J: TRBJ1-2
CDR3: CASSAGQGGGYTF

V: TRBV9
J: TRBJ2-5
CDR3: CASSPTLETQYF

V: TRBV4-3
J: TRBJ2-1
CDR3: CASSQDGGTGVNEQFF

V: TRBV28
J: TRBJ1-2
CDR3: CASSLTDRVNGYTF

V: TRBV7-9
J: TRBJ1-1
CDR3: CASSYFWGENTEAFF

V: TRBV28
J: TRBJ2-7
CDR3: CASSLTSAGDYEQYF

V: TRBV23-1
J: TRBJ2-7
CDR3: CASSQWLPGRGLYEQYF

V: TRBV28
J: TRBJ2-7
CDR3: CASSFTSQGSFSYEQYF

V: TRBV7-8
J: TRBJ1-5
CDR3: CASSLVAGQASNQPQHF

V: TRBV15
J: TRBJ1-4
CDR3: CATSRDANYEKLFF

V: TRBV10-1
J: TRBJ2-5
CDR3: CASSVGARGIQETQYF

V: TRBV13
J: TRBJ2-7
CDR3: CASSFDGRADYEQYF

V: TRBV3-1/TRBV3-2
J: TRBJ1-2
CDR3: CASSQGTGGYGYTF

V: TRBV11-1
J: TRBJ1-2
CDR3: CASSFSGGRPHF

V: TRBV6-5
J: TRBJ2-5
CDR3: CASRSLGLAGGTQYF

V: TRBV18
J: TRBJ2-2
CDR3: CASSPSSGRTGELFF

V: TRBV11-3
J: TRBJ2-1
CDR3: CASSGGGDGGGRNEQFF

V: TRBV27
J: TRBJ1-5
CDR3: CASSLMGGAYSNQPQHF

V: TRBV28
J: TRBJ1-2
CDR3: CASRTAAWTESYGYTF

V: TRBV4-1
J: TRBJ1-1
CDR3: CASSQGQARDTEAFF

V: TRBV19
J: TRBJ1-3
CDR3: CASSTRGSGNTIYF

V: TRBV10-3
J: TRBJ1-2
CDR3: CAISAFPPGTAYYGYTF

V: TRBV28
J: TRBJ1-3
CDR3: CASTTDAGNTIYF

V: TRBV18
J: TRBJ2-1
CDR3: CASSQRTSGYNEQFF

V: TRBV28
J: TRBJ2-5
CDR3: CASSLRTGHQETQYF

V: TRBV11-3
J: TRBJ2-1
CDR3: CASSVGLAGTLNEQFF

V: TRBV27
J: TRBJ2-1
CDR3: CASSSPSSPLGSYNEQFF

V: TRBV9
J: TRBJ1-6
CDR3: CASSPPGSYNSPLHF

V: TRBV20-1
J: TRBJ1-4
CDR3: CSASSSGFGEKLFF

V: TRBV2
J: TRBJ1-2
CDR3: CASSVYREAGYTF

V: TRBV19
J: TRBJ1-1
CDR3: CASSIEPQGAPYTEAFF

V: TRBV6-5
J: TRBJ1-2
CDR3: CASSYSSGGYGYTF

V: TRBV7-3
J: TRBJ2-1
CDR3: CASSSSPGTDYNEQFF

V: TRBV7-3
J: TRBJ2-1
CDR3: CASSLVLAGYNEQFF

V: TRBV15
J: TRBJ1-2
CDR3: CATSREYGGDYGYTF

V: TRBV6-2/TRBV6-3
J: TRBJ1-1
CDR3: CASSYSLRFTEAFF

V: TRBV11-1
J: TRBJ2-1
CDR3: CASSWASGFSYNEQFF

V: TRBV13
J: TRBJ2-7
CDR3: CASSAGLAGRNEQYF

V: TRBV30
J: TRBJ1-5
CDR3: CAWSTQGAQPQHF

V: TRBV5-6
J: TRBJ1-2
CDR3: CASSFGQNYGYTF

V: TRBV5-1
J: TRBJ2-3
CDR3: CASSLANSLTDTQYF

V: TRBV15
J: TRBJ2-4
CDR3: CATSRINSLAKNIQYF

V: TRBV2
J: TRBJ2-3
CDR3: CASSSKLAVASTDTQYF